The 9 T cell receptor beta chains below come from one sample, sequenced in a study of OX40 agonist ivuxolimab in advanced cancers. The library was produced with the immunoSEQ multiplex PCR assay. This is the immuneACCESS table as TCRdb keeps it, with only in-frame sequences that have V and J called. A part of the clones is gone; compared with another copy, unresolved V genes explain less than half, and the rest is unexplained. For this sample the table gives 65,000 to 85,000 clones, of which approximately 86% were detected only once. In total, the top ten clones hold around 1.9% of the sample. The starting material was CD4+ or CD8+ T cells sorted from blood, obtained in a trial of the OX40 agonist ivuxolimab. The receptors originated from an adult with an advanced solid tumor such as melanoma, head and neck, liver or kidney cancer.

The CDR3 here is CASSWLGIGGEKLFF. Here the CDR3 DNA reads TGTGCCAGCAGTTGGCTAGGGATAGGGGGTGAAAAACTGTTTTTT. The chain couples TRBV27 to TRBJ1-4, with D maybe TRBD1 (6 bases). The CDR3 has 15 residues. Trimming left V 4 bases short and J 7 bases short, with 16 bases between. Germline-derived CDR1 and CDR2 are MNHEY and SMNVEV (reference sequence).

This clone was picked up one time. This rearrangement joins TRBV27 to TRBJ1-5, with D uncertain. Germline assignment: CDR1 MNHEY and CDR2 SMNVEV (reference sequence). The CDR3 length is 14 residues. V was cut by 9 bases and J by 6 bases, with 18 bases left in between. CDR3 amino acids: CASGSGFVSQPQHF. The DNA for the CDR3 is TGTGCCAGTGGGTCAGGCTTTGTAAGTCAGCCCCAGCATTTT.

The chain recombines TRBV4-1 with TRBJ2-3; 7 bases fit TRBD2. CDR1 is MGHRA, CDR2 YSYEKL, per germline. The J segment lost 10 bases and the V segment lost 4 bases, leaving 17 bases of the junction unmatched. The CDR3 loop spans 16 amino acids. CDR3 nucleotides: TGCGCCAGCAGCCCGTTGGGGGGGATGCCTTCAGGAGCGCAGTATTTT. This sequence encodes CASSPLGGMPSGAQYF.

The chain recombines TRBV10-3 with TRBJ1-1; the D is unclear. CDR1 ENHRY and CDR2 SYGVKD come from the germline V gene. The CDR3 spans 13 residues. Trimming removed 3 bases from V and 2 bases from J, with 7 bases in between. The chain's CDR3 is CAISEPRNTEAFF. Written as DNA, the CDR3 is TGTGCCATCAGTGAACCCCGAAACACTGAAGCTTTCTTT.

This clone was observed a few times. The CDR3 region is CATSMDRVRGEAFF. The CDR3, as DNA: TGTGCCACCAGCATGGACAGGGTACGGGGTGAAGCTTTCTTT. The chain is built from TRBV15 and TRBJ1-1, with TRBD1 matching over 8 bases. This CDR3 is built from 14 residues. Per germline, CDR1 LNHNV and CDR2 YYDKDF (reference sequence). The V gene end was trimmed by 4 bases and the J gene end by 7 bases; junction bases not matched to a gene: 8.

J is TRBJ2-2 and V is TRBV9, with a tentative D call TRBD1 (6 bases). The CDR3 covers 13 residues. Germline V gene sequence: CDR1 SGDLS, CDR2 YYNGEE. CDR3 amino acids: CATGQSVTGELFF. The CDR3 nucleotides read TGTGCTACAGGGCAGAGCGTCACCGGGGAGCTGTTTTTT.

The V gene is TRBV4-1, the J gene TRBJ2-7, with D possibly TRBD1 on 5 matching bases. With 1 base removed from V and 6 bases from J, the gap between germline ends came to 19 bases. Looked up from germline, CDR1 is MGHRA and CDR2 is YSYEKL. The CDR3 extends over 16 amino acids. The DNA for the CDR3 is TGCGCCAGCAGCCAAGCCCGTTCAGGGCTTGGTCGCGAGCAGTACTTC. This codes for CASSQARSGLGREQYF.

A few counts support this clone. The rearrangement uses TRBV6-5 and TRBJ2-4, with TRBD1 matching over 8 bases. V was pared by 6 bases and J by 5 bases, with 6 bases of the junction left unmatched. The CDR3 is 14 residues long. Germline V gene data show CDR1 as MNHEY and CDR2 as SVGAGI. The CDR3 is CASRGDRKQNIQYF. The CDR3 region has the DNA TGTGCCAGCAGGGGGGACAGGAAGCAAAACATTCAGTACTTC.

V gene TRBV7-8 combines with J gene TRBJ2-7; D uncertain. This CDR3 is 14 amino acids long. Germline V lookup: CDR1 SGHVS, CDR2 FQNEAQ. V was cut by 0 bases and J by 0 bases, with 6 bases left in between. The CDR3 nucleotides are TGTGCCAGCAGCTTAGCGGGCAACTCCTACGAGCAGTACTTC. As protein: CASSLAGNSYEQYF.